This T cell receptor beta chain was recorded in a study of blood T cell repertoires in COVID-19 (TCRdb year 2020). About the study as a whole: Samples from collaborators originated in the United States, Italy and Spain and spanned both the acute and convalescent phases of COVID-19. The prospective study material was composed of cDNA or gDNA derived from T cells, B-cell-depleted T cells, or PBMCs. The dataset comprised deeply sampled blood TCRbeta repertoires from subjects exposed to, actively infected with, or recovered from COVID-19. The sample metadata nearly always contained a de-identified subject ID, COVID-19 status, age in years and sex. A freely available public database, intended as a resource for researchers studying the immune response to SARS-CoV-2, is where the repertoires were released. The samples were drawn from two sources: the first 160 participants of the ongoing ImmuneRACE study, and 1,000 to 1,500 subjects contributed by 6 global collaborators. Where available, HLA class I and class II types were obtained from metadata supplied by the sample provider rather than from assay-based typing. The full study reports these points: The quantity of clinical and demographic metadata differed by source and by participant and was supplied without curation.

In Seattle, one collaborating source enrolled patients while the infection was active and tracked those patients longitudinally over the course of disease. Collaborating institutions collected whole blood in K2EDTA tubes following their own protocols. For TCRbeta analysis, collaborators shipped samples as frozen whole blood, isolated PBMCs, or DNA extracted from either of those sample types. The immunoSEQ Assay, a bias-controlled multiplex PCR, was used to amplify TCRbeta CDR3 regions from genomic DNA. The study's own analysis went as follows. The number of nucleated cells in each sample was estimated by amplification of reference gene primers within the assay. Sequence reads were collapsed and filtered to measure the absolute abundance of every unique TCRbeta CDR3 rearrangement. For each sample, productive Simpson clonality was calculated as the square root of Simpson's diversity index over productive rearrangements. Here the immuneACCESS table is served through TCRdb, limited to in-frame sequences with V and J called. Missing clones are a known gap in these copies; in checked studies unresolved V genes cover under half, and the rest lacks a known reason. V and J calls and clone size follow that table, whereas D and trimming were derived from the DNA. The table for this sample lists about 390,000 clones; around 87% of them were counted only once. The biggest ten clones account for roughly 2.1% of the sample.

CDR1 and CDR2 are read off the germline V gene as MDHEN and SYDVKM. Trimming takes 6 bases from V and 0 bases from J, and the germline ends sit 12 bases apart. Reading from cysteine to phenylalanine, the CDR3 counts 15 amino acids. This entry keeps only the CDR3 DNA: 45 bases, framed from base 1. In its sample, this clone was seen once. The antigen it recognizes is unknown. The sample holds no much larger clone one base away, and base qualities are not on file. Other DNA sequences within the sample encode an identical CDR3. In this chain, TRBV28 is recombined with TRBJ1-3; TRBD1 could be the D gene, as 5 bases match. The TCR sequence derives from a woman in her sixties with COVID-19, enrolled during active disease. Sequenced input: peripheral blood. The CDR3: CASSLLGGSGNTIYF. The nucleotide sequence is given as TGTGCCAGCAGCCTTCTGGGGGGCTCTGGAAACACCATATATTTT.